Shown below are 20 T cell receptor beta chains from a single sample sequenced in a study of T cell clones after liver transplantation. Sequencing was performed with immunoSEQ multiplex PCR; in TCRdb, only in-frame clones are kept and a portion is missing. This sample has tens of thousands of clones; under 90% occur once, and the top ten carry 0.79%. This specimen consisted of CD4+ T cells from blood, obtained 12 months after liver transplant. Receptors originate from a human patient who received a liver transplant. Some of the T cells might come from the graft donor.

This rearrangement joins TRBV5-1 to TRBJ2-3; D may be TRBD1 (6 bases). Germline V gene data show CDR1 as SGHRS and CDR2 as YFSETQ. The CDR3 is 16 amino acids. Between the trimmed V and J ends, which lost 1 base and 3 bases, there was a span of 15 bases. CDR3 residues: CASSLSRGQRTDTQYF. The DNA for the CDR3 is TGCGCCAGCAGCTTGAGCCGGGGACAAAGGACAGATACGCAGTATTTT. Full variable domain (rest looked up from reference TRBV5-1 and TRBJ2-3): KAGVTQTPRYLIKTRGQQVTLSCSPISGHRSVSWYQQTPGQGLQFLFEYFSETQRNKGNFPGRFSGRQFSNSRSEMNVSTLELGDSALYLCASSLSRGQRTDTQYFGPGTRLTVL.

The chain carries TRBV5-1 and TRBJ1-5; D is uncertain. Looked up from germline, CDR1 is SGHRS and CDR2 is YFSETQ. Trimming removed 2 bases at V and 0 bases at J, with 3 bases between. The CDR3 runs to 13 residues. The CDR3 DNA sequence: TGCGCCAGCAGCTTAACTAGCAATCAGCCCCAGCATTTT. Translation gives CASSLTSNQPQHF.

The chain couples TRBV9 to TRBJ1-1, with D unclear. CDR3 size: 13 residues. Trimming stripped 0 bases from V and 6 bases from J, with 9 bases between. The germline V gene encodes CDR1 SGDLS and CDR2 YYNGEE. This CDR3 is CASSVDPEAEAFF. The CDR3 coding sequence is TGTGCCAGCAGCGTAGACCCGGAGGCTGAAGCTTTCTTT.

The J gene is TRBJ2-5, the V gene TRBV9, with a tentative D call TRBD1 (6 bases). The CDR3 is 14 amino acids. In germline, CDR1 is SGDLS, CDR2 YYNGEE. V was trimmed by 5 bases and J by 0 bases, leaving 11 bases between them. The CDR3 nucleotides read TGTGCCAGCAGTTCGGGACAAAACCAAGAGACCCAGTACTTC. Translated, it gives CASSSGQNQETQYF.

The chain employs TRBV5-1 and TRBJ2-1; D not certain. Germline CDR1 and CDR2: SGHRS and YFSETQ. The CDR3 consists of 10 residues. V gave up 4 bases and J gave up 6 bases, with 2 bases separating them. The CDR3 region is CASSGNEQFF. CDR3 coding DNA: TGCGCCAGCAGCGGCAATGAGCAGTTCTTC.

The J gene is TRBJ2-5, the V gene TRBV11-2, with TRBD2 identical over 15 bases. The CDR3 spans 15 residues. Germline V gene sequence: CDR1 SGHAT, CDR2 FQNNGV. V gave up 4 bases and J gave up 7 bases; unmatched junction bases: 4. The CDR3 bases are TGTGCCAGCAGCTCTGGACTAGCGGGAGGGTTGACCCAGTACTTC. This sequence encodes CASSSGLAGGLTQYF.

The chain combines TRBV7-9 with TRBJ2-5; 9 bases match TRBD1. Germline V gene data show CDR1 as SEHNR and CDR2 as FQNEAQ (reference sequence). This CDR3 contains 15 residues. With 5 bases clipped from V and 3 bases from J, the junction kept 7 bases outside the gene matches. The CDR3 DNA follows: TGTGCCAGCAGCGGATCCGGGACAGGGAAAGAGACCCAGTACTTC. It is translated as CASSGSGTGKETQYF.

The chain carries TRBV19 and TRBJ2-1; no reliable D call. V lost 1 base and J lost 7, with 11 bases in between. The CDR3 spans 14 residues. Germline CDR1 reads LNHDA; CDR2 reads SQIVND (reference sequence). CDR3 sequence reads: CASSIGVVGNEQFF. DNA for the CDR3: TGTGCCAGTAGTATAGGGGTGGTGGGGAATGAGCAGTTCTTC.

The V gene is TRBV2, the J gene TRBJ2-5, with 14 bases identical to TRBD2. Germline values: CDR1 SNHLY, CDR2 FYNNEI. V gave up 7 bases and J gave up 0 bases; unmatched junction bases: 7. The CDR3 length is 17 residues. DNA of the CDR3: TGTGCCAGCAAGTCGGGACTAGCGGGAGCCGACCAAGAGACCCAGTACTTC. It encodes CASKSGLAGADQETQYF.

The gene calls are TRBV5-4 and TRBJ2-3, with 8 nucleotides matching TRBD2. CDR1 SGHNT and CDR2 YYREEE come from the germline V gene (reference sequence). The J segment lost 2 bases and the V segment lost 0 bases, leaving 2 bases of the junction unmatched. The CDR3 has 15 amino acids. The CDR3 nucleotides read TGTGCCAGCAGCTTGGGCGGGGGGATCACAGATACGCAGTATTTT. It translates to CASSLGGGITDTQYF. The variable domain in full, completed from reference TRBV5-4 and TRBJ2-3, reads ETGVTQSPTHLIKTRGQQVTLRCSSQSGHNTVSWYQQALGQGPQFIFQYYREEENGRGNFPPRFSGLQFPNYSSELNVNALELDDSALYLCASSLGGGITDTQYFGPGTRLTVL.

The chain joins TRBV4-1 to TRBJ1-3; D unclear. V was trimmed by 6 bases and J by 0 bases, leaving 12 bases between them. This CDR3 spans 15 amino acids. Looked up from germline, CDR1 is MGHRA and CDR2 is YSYEKL. This CDR3 is CASRSTDYSGNTIYF. CDR3 in DNA: TGCGCCAGCAGGTCAACAGATTACTCTGGAAACACCATATATTTT.

The chain uses TRBV28 and TRBJ2-7; TRBD2 agrees at 7 bases. V shed 1 base and J 6 bases; nucleotides not matched to a gene: 9. The CDR3 is 15 residues long. Germline lookup yields CDR1 MDHEN and CDR2 SYDVKM. CDR3 in amino acids: CASSLYSRGVAEQYF. CDR3 nucleotides: TGTGCCAGCAGTTTATATAGTCGGGGGGTCGCCGAGCAGTACTTC.

The V and J genes are TRBV7-9 and TRBJ1-5, with 8 bases aligning to TRBD1. CDR3 size: 15 residues. The trim removed 4 bases at V and 4 bases at J, leaving 6 bases unmatched. Germline lookup yields CDR1 SEHNR and CDR2 FQNEAQ (reference sequence). CDR3 protein: CASSSGTGGNQPQHF. The CDR3 DNA sequence: TGTGCCAGCAGCTCCGGGACAGGCGGAAATCAGCCCCAGCATTTT.

The rearrangement links TRBV6-1 to TRBJ1-2; D is uncertain. The V gene lost 11 bases and the J gene lost 4 bases, with 14 bases spanning the gap. The CDR3 contains 12 residues. Germline V gene data show CDR1 as MNHNS and CDR2 as SASEGT. The CDR3 DNA reads TGTGCCCTCCAAACGATCCCCTATGGCTACACCTTC. Its protein is CALQTIPYGYTF.

The rearrangement joins TRBV2 to TRBJ2-3, with D possibly TRBD2 on 5 matching bases. The CDR3 has 14 amino acids. Germline V gene sequence: CDR1 SNHLY, CDR2 FYNNEI. V was pared by 10 bases and J by 1 base, with 15 bases between. The CDR3 DNA reads as TGTGCCACCGCTAGGGTGGGAGGCACAGATACGCAGTATTTT. Translated: CATARVGGTDTQYF.

This clone was seen only a few times. V usage is TRBV27 and J usage is TRBJ1-1; no firm D call. The CDR3 is 14 amino acids. V dropped 6 bases and J dropped 0 bases, with 11 bases sitting between them. The germline gives CDR1 MNHEY, CDR2 SMNVEV (reference sequence). The CDR3 spells CASSHPGMNTEAFF. In DNA form, the CDR3 reads TGTGCCAGCAGCCATCCAGGTATGAACACTGAAGCTTTCTTT.

V gene TRBV18 combines with J gene TRBJ1-2; maybe TRBD1 (5 bases). V was clipped by 0 bases and J by 3 bases, with 5 bases between them. Germline assignment: CDR1 KGHSH and CDR2 LQKENI. The CDR3 loop spans 13 amino acids. This CDR3 is CASSPPGHYGYTF. In DNA form, the CDR3 reads TGTGCCAGCTCACCACCGGGGCACTATGGCTACACCTTC.

The V call is TRBV19, the J call TRBJ2-3; D uncertain. CDR1 and CDR2 (germline): LNHDA, SQIVND (reference sequence). The CDR3 loop spans 13 amino acids. V lost 9 bases and J lost 2, with 12 bases in between. The CDR3 reads CASSPLYTDTQYF. CDR3 in DNA: TGTGCCAGCAGTCCCCTGTACACAGATACGCAGTATTTT.

V gene TRBV2 combines with J gene TRBJ2-5; 7 nucleotides align to TRBD1. Per the germline V gene, CDR1 is SNHLY and CDR2 is FYNNEI. This CDR3 has 15 residues. Trimming cost V 3 bases and J 0 bases; bases outside gene matches: 4. CDR3 sequence reads: CASSDMGQYQETQYF. The CDR3 DNA is TGTGCCAGCAGTGATATGGGACAGTACCAAGAGACCCAGTACTTC.

The chain is built from TRBV12-5 and TRBJ1-1, with 7 bases lining up with TRBD1. The ends lost 6 bases at V and 10 bases at J; junction bases unmatched: 8. The CDR3 has 12 residues. Germline V gene lookup returns CDR1 LGHNT and CDR2 FRNRAP. The CDR3 nucleotides are TGTGCTAGTGGCTCGTCGACAGGGACAGCTTTCTTT. Protein sequence: CASGSSTGTAFF.